Below, 20 T cell receptor beta chains from the same sample are listed, as sequenced in a study of cytomegalovirus exposure and HLA in healthy donors. PCR used 60 Vbeta primers and 13 Jbeta primers. Method: immunoSEQ multiplex PCR; TCRdb's copy keeps in-frame clones and lacks some. The data hold around 140,000 clones, with about 71% observed a single time. Sequenced sample: PBMCs. These receptors all stem from a woman between 55 and 75 years old in good health and CMV-seropositive.

This clone was seen only once. The chain links TRBV7-9 to TRBJ1-2; 9 bases are a match to TRBD1. Germline V lookup: CDR1 SEHNR, CDR2 FQNEAQ (reference sequence). The CDR3 length is 15 residues. The trim removed 0 bases at V and 7 bases at J, leaving 6 bases unmatched. CDR3 DNA sequence: TGTGCCAGCAGCTTAGCCGGGACAGGGTTCTCTGGCTACACCTTC. The encoded protein is CASSLAGTGFSGYTF.

This clone was seen only once. This chain links TRBV5-1 with TRBJ1-5, with 9 nucleotides matching TRBD1. The CDR3 length is 15 residues. The V and J ends lost 3 bases and 4 bases, in that order; junction bases with no gene match: 5. The germline gives CDR1 SGHRS, CDR2 YFSETQ. The CDR3 region has the DNA TGCGCCAGCAGCTCCGGGACAGGGAGGAATCAGCCCCAGCATTTT. It specifies CASSSGTGRNQPQHF.

This clone was seen a single time. The chain recombines TRBV14 with TRBJ1-3, with D unresolved. Germline CDR1 and CDR2: SGHDN and FVKESK. This CDR3 has 15 amino acids. Trimming shortened V by 2 bases and J by 0 bases, and 8 bases separated the two germline ends. The CDR3 loop reads CASSQHSLSGNTIYF. The CDR3, as DNA: TGTGCCAGCAGCCAACACAGCCTCTCTGGAAACACCATATATTTT.

To note about this clone: Other DNA variants within this sample encode the same CDR3. This chain links TRBV4-2 with TRBJ2-3, with 12 positions matching TRBD2. In germline, CDR1 is LGHNA, CDR2 YNFKEQ. Trimming took 4 bases from V and 1 from J; bases not matched to a gene: 3. The CDR3 runs 16 residues. In DNA, the CDR3 is TGTGCCAGCAGCCCCCGACTAGCGGGAGGCACAGATACGCAGTATTTT. Its translation is CASSPRLAGGTDTQYF.

DNA for the CDR3: TGTGCCAGCAGCTTAGATCGCGGCAGCTACGAGCAGTACTTC. Encoded protein: CASSLDRGSYEQYF. V usage is TRBV11-3 and J usage is TRBJ2-7; D is undetermined. The V gene's germline CDR1 is SGHNT and CDR2 YENEEA. Trimming removed 0 bases at V and 3 bases at J, with 9 bases between. This CDR3 is 14 amino acids long.

In this sample, this clone turned up a few times. The DNA for the CDR3 is TGTGCCAGCAGTGAATGGGGGGGACTAGCGGGAGCTGAGCAGTTCTTC. It encodes CASSEWGGLAGAEQFF. The chain joins TRBV6-1 to TRBJ2-1; 14 nucleotides agree with TRBD2. The CDR3 runs 16 residues. V dropped 2 bases and J dropped 9; count of bases not matched to a gene: 6. Germline V gene data show CDR1 as MNHNS and CDR2 as SASEGT.

With regard to this clone: One end of the junction varies from germline; a read error may be responsible. This sample includes further DNA sequences coding for the same CDR3. The genes are TRBV7-9 and TRBJ1-2; D unclear. The CDR3 runs to 12 residues. Germline lookup yields CDR1 SEHNR and CDR2 FQNEAQ (reference sequence). This CDR3 is CSSSFSGGGYTF. The CDR3 DNA reads TGTTCCAGCAGCTTCAGTGGTGGTGGCTACACCTTC.

This chain joins TRBV7-9 and TRBJ2-7, with D maybe TRBD1 (5 bases). Trimming took 5 bases from V and 2 from J, leaving 13 bases between them. The CDR3 runs to 14 residues. CDR1 and CDR2 (germline): SEHNR, FQNEAQ (reference sequence). CDR3 in amino acids: CASSPQGSTYEQYF. Written as DNA, the CDR3 is TGTGCCAGCAGCCCCCAGGGTTCCACCTACGAGCAGTACTTC. The full variable domain, its missing parts supplied by reference TRBV7-9 and TRBJ2-7, is DTGVSQNPRHKITKRGQNVTFRCDPISEHNRLYWYRQTLGQGPEFLTYFQNEAQLEKSRLLSDRFSAERPKGSFSTLEIQRTEQGDSAMYLCASSPQGSTYEQYFGPGTRLTVT.

This clone has just a few counts. The rearrangement links TRBV2 to TRBJ2-7, with D possibly matching TRBD2 (5 bases). Looked up from germline, CDR1 is SNHLY and CDR2 is FYNNEI. V gave up 6 bases and J gave up 0 bases, with 15 bases separating them. The CDR3 loop spans 15 amino acids. CDR3 region: CASSPTSGSSYEQYF. The CDR3 bases are TGTGCCAGCAGCCCTACTAGTGGGAGCTCCTACGAGCAGTACTTC.

The V call is TRBV28, the J call TRBJ1-2, with TRBD1 matching over 7 bases. The trim removed 6 bases at V and 4 bases at J, leaving 5 bases unmatched. Germline assignment: CDR1 MDHEN and CDR2 SYDVKM. The CDR3 loop spans 13 amino acids. The CDR3 loop reads CASSSGTAYGYTF. As DNA, the CDR3 is TGTGCCAGCAGCTCCGGGACAGCCTATGGCTACACCTTC.

The chain employs TRBV7-3 and TRBJ1-5; TRBD1 matches 11 bases. The CDR3 runs 16 residues. Germline lookup yields CDR1 SGHTA and CDR2 FQGTGA. Trimming cost V 1 base and J 6 bases; bases outside gene matches: 5. DNA for the CDR3: TGTGCCAGCAGCTTAAGTGGACAGGGGGCGAGTCAGCCCCAGCATTTT. It specifies CASSLSGQGASQPQHF.

The chain has TRBV5-1 and TRBJ1-1; no firm D call. Per the germline V gene, CDR1 is SGHRS and CDR2 is YFSETQ. CDR3 length: 13 amino acids. Trimming removed 4 bases from V and 7 bases from J, with 14 bases in between. CDR3 DNA: TGCGCCAGCAGCACCCAGGAAGGCGTTGAAGCTTTCTTT. Translation gives CASSTQEGVEAFF.

This clone was recorded only once. The V gene is TRBV6-6, the J gene TRBJ2-7, with 15 bases identical to TRBD2. Germline CDR1 MNHNY, CDR2 SVGAGI (reference sequence). Trimming at V came to 7 bases and at J to 1 base, leaving 2 bases not matched to a gene. The CDR3 is made up of 15 amino acids. The CDR3, as DNA: TGTGCCAGCATTGGACTAGCGGGAGGGTCCTACGAGCAGTACTTC. This encodes CASIGLAGGSYEQYF.

This chain connects TRBV15 to TRBJ2-6, with D tentatively TRBD2 (5 bases). The V gene's germline CDR1 is LNHNV and CDR2 YYDKDF (reference sequence). The ends were cut back, 1 base at V and 2 bases at J, with 12 bases in the middle. This CDR3 is 17 amino acids long. The CDR3 sequence is CATSRGGPGTGANVLTF. In DNA, the CDR3 is TGTGCCACCAGCAGAGGGGGTCCGGGGACTGGGGCCAACGTCCTGACTTTC. The whole variable domain, remainder taken from reference TRBV15 and TRBJ2-6, is DAMVIQNPRYQVTQFGKPVTLSCSQTLNHNVMYWYQQKSSQAPKLLFHYYDKDFNNEADTPDNFQSRRPNTSFCFLDIRSPGLGDTAMYLCATSRGGPGTGANVLTFGAGSRLTVL.

The chain couples TRBV10-2 to TRBJ2-5, with TRBD1 identical over 7 bases. With V trimmed by 6 bases and J by 5 bases, 9 bases remained unmatched. Germline-derived CDR1 and CDR2 are WSHSY and SAAADI. The CDR3 loop spans 14 amino acids. CDR3 amino acids: CASRQTGLGETQYF. The CDR3 DNA reads as TGCGCCAGCAGGCAGACAGGGCTCGGGGAGACCCAGTACTTC.

The chain employs TRBV29-1 and TRBJ2-5; D remains unclear. The CDR3 extends over 14 amino acids. Trimming took 3 bases from V and 0 from J, leaving 11 bases between them. Germline V gene lookup returns CDR1 SQVTM and CDR2 ANQGSEA. The DNA of the CDR3 is TGCAGCGTTGATAGTAGCCAGAACCAAGAGACCCAGTACTTC. It translates to CSVDSSQNQETQYF.

The chain has TRBV5-1 and TRBJ1-4; D might be TRBD1 (5 bases). CDR1 and CDR2 from the germline V gene are SGHRS and YFSETQ. V was trimmed by 7 bases and J by 3 bases, leaving 13 bases between them. The CDR3 has 14 residues. CDR3 in amino acids: CASSRGNPNEKLFF. The CDR3 DNA is TGCGCCAGCTCCCGGGGGAACCCTAATGAAAAACTGTTTTTT.

The chain employs TRBV27 and TRBJ2-7; 7 positions match TRBD1. Germline assignment: CDR1 MNHEY and CDR2 SMNVEV (reference sequence). CDR3 length: 15 amino acids. V shed 6 bases and J 3 bases; nucleotides not matched to a gene: 11. The chain's CDR3 is CASREGGRYGYEQYF. CDR3 in DNA: TGTGCCAGCAGAGAAGGGGGCAGGTATGGCTACGAGCAGTACTTC.

The rearrangement links TRBV28 to TRBJ2-2, with D possibly being TRBD1 (6 bases). The V end lost 2 bases, the J end lost 4 bases, and 14 bases lay between the germline ends. The CDR3 totals 16 residues. In germline, CDR1 is MDHEN, CDR2 SYDVKM. The CDR3 nucleotides read TGTGCCAGCAGTTTAAGCCCCAGGGGTGGCACCGGGGAGCTGTTTTTT. Amino acid sequence: CASSLSPRGGTGELFF.

The chain has TRBV6-1 and TRBJ1-1; D is possibly TRBD1 (5 bases). The CDR3 runs 12 residues. CDR1 is MNHNS and CDR2 is SASEGT in the germline V gene. The V gene lost 2 bases and the J gene lost 8 bases, with 9 bases spanning the gap. In DNA form, the CDR3 reads TGTGCCAGCAGTGAAAGCCGGACAGAAGCTTTCTTT. Translation gives CASSESRTEAFF.